The entry below describes one T cell receptor (beta chain). This receptor's antigen is unknown. Per-base qualities were not stored, and no clone one base away is much larger. The donors belonged to the validation cohort of over a hundred subjects, which was separate from the approximately 700-subject first cohort. This sample stems from a study of cytomegalovirus exposure and HLA in healthy donors (dated by TCRdb to about 2017). For the wider study: The 670 or so repertoires of the first cohort and the 120 or so validation repertoires were produced on the same platform, according to a later analysis. To predict cytomegalovirus infection status, the study brought together high-throughput TCR immunosequencing, statistical association of individual TCRs with disease status, and machine learning. The study aimed to test whether cataloging public T cell receptors could reveal signatures of past pathogen exposure. In addition to the first cohort of around 670 subjects, a separate validation cohort of around 110 different subjects was used.

To prepare the library, the immunoSEQ multiplex PCR assay was applied. The authors' pipeline ran thus. To diagnose cytomegalovirus status from the catalog of TCR beta chain sequences, a statistical classification framework was built. As stored in TCRdb, this immuneACCESS dataset retains in-frame rearrangements with V and J assigned. A fraction of the clones does not appear; measured against another copy, unresolved V genes explain less than half of the discrepancy, and the remainder lacks a known reason. D and trimming come from the DNA, and the V and J calls and clone size come from that table. The sample table lists 55,000 to 80,000 clones, 95% of them with a count of one. Approximately 6.8% of the sample is held by the ten biggest clonotypes. Per the germline V gene (reference sequence), SGHNT is the CDR1 and YYREEE is the CDR2. CDR3 length: 15 amino acids, cysteine to phenylalanine. Only CDR3 DNA remains: 45 bases, in frame from the first base. V sheds 3 bases and J sheds 2 bases, leaving 12 bases between their ends.

Overall study outcomes, separate from this receptor: The validation cohort had no HLA typing available for a later analysis, so co-occurrence within that cohort was assessed over all 130 or so repertoires. A later analysis found that TCRs clustered in the first cohort also tended to co-occur in the 120 validation repertoires, with 94% of cluster scores above 0. The classifier was reported to diagnose cytomegalovirus status with high specificity and sensitivity in both the original cohort and the validation cohort. While some public TCRs were present in many individuals, most TCR sequences turned up only very rarely across donors. A total of 150 to 200 TCR beta chains were listed by the study as associated with cytomegalovirus. In vitro tests confirmed that three of the cytomegalovirus-associated TCR beta chains recognize cytomegalovirus antigens. The authors suggested that the approach could potentially be generalized to other disease states and immunological phenotypes.

This sequence was found in a young woman in good health and CMV-seropositive. Sequencing was carried out using PBMCs. In this chain, TRBV5-4 is recombined with TRBJ2-1, with TRBD1 as a weak D call on 6 bases. The DNA sequence is given as TGTGCCAGCAGCTCAGGGGCATCGGCCTACAATGAGCAGTTCTTC. Its translation reads: CASSSGASAYNEQFF.